This TCR beta chain was profiled in a study of T cell responses to AZD1222 COVID-19 vaccine. Study overall: Investigators merged groups given second doses at roughly 4 or roughly 12 weeks.

In its sample, this clone was seen a few times. The antigen is not known. The data were produced by immunoSEQ multiplex PCR, yet TCRdb's version contains in-frame clones alone and is incomplete. Of roughly 97,000 clones in the sample, over 80% were seen once. Points from the study as a whole: White British ancestry dominated among donors, who included more females, and clonal diversity was possibly underestimated.

The TCR comes from an adult in good health. The sample in question was peripheral blood, obtained on day 0 of AZD1222 vaccination.

The CDR3 reads CASSLRDTEAFF. CDR3 sequence (DNA): TGTGCCAGCAGTTTGCGCGACACTGAAGCTTTCTTT. The chain couples TRBV12-3 or TRBV12-4 to TRBJ1-1, with D unresolved. V was trimmed by 3 bases and J by 3 bases, leaving 5 bases between them. The CDR3 totals 12 residues.